The entry that follows covers one T cell receptor beta chain sequence. What it recognizes is unknown. This entry belongs to a study of long-term antiretroviral therapy in people with HIV. Study observations and caveats: With ART, diversity went up but was still lower than in transplant donor controls. CDR3 length ranges were narrower in HIV repertoires than in controls. Pre-ART clonal expansions dominated every time point's repertoire.

Runs used v3.0 of the immunoSEQ assay and were done at survey level. The repertoire was sequenced with immunoSEQ multiplex PCR; TCRdb's copy has only in-frame clones and lacks some. The sample lists 20,000 to 30,000 clones; 70% to 90% were seen once. Treatment for every participant with HIV took place in the United States. The germline CDR1 and CDR2 sequences are SEHNR and FQNEAQ (reference sequence). The CDR3 runs 13 residues. Trimming at V came to 8 bases and at J to 1 base, leaving 5 bases not matched to a gene. The TCR was taken from a man between 40 and 49 years old with HIV. V and J are TRBV7-9 and TRBJ2-7, with 7 bases lining up with TRBD2. The material was unsorted PBMCs, obtained 2.7 years after starting antiretroviral therapy. As DNA, the CDR3 is TGTGCCAGCGGGGAGGGCCTTTCCTACGAGCAGTACTTC. Translating gives CASGEGLSYEQYF.